This entry is about one T cell receptor (beta chain). CDR3 size: 13 residues. Trimming shortened V by 7 bases and J by 2 bases, and 12 bases separated the two germline ends. Germline CDR1 is SNHLY and CDR2 is FYNNEI. Primed by a sample-barcoded 5' primer and a J-beta primer mix, a second PCR proceeded for 7 to 11 cycles. Each CDR3 protein gets one entry after TCRdb re-called the 5' RACE reads with MiXCR. The data hold more than 1.4 million distinct CDR3 sequences, with approximately 42% observed a single time. The sample is drawn from a study of blood T cells in healthy people across ages. Sample: blood. This TCR was sampled from a woman aged 18-30 years in good health. The V and J genes are TRBV2 and TRBJ2-7; D not certain. CDR3 protein: CASNVSPTYEQYF. Here the CDR3 DNA reads TGTGCCAGCAATGTCTCCCCGACCTACGAGCAGTACTTC.